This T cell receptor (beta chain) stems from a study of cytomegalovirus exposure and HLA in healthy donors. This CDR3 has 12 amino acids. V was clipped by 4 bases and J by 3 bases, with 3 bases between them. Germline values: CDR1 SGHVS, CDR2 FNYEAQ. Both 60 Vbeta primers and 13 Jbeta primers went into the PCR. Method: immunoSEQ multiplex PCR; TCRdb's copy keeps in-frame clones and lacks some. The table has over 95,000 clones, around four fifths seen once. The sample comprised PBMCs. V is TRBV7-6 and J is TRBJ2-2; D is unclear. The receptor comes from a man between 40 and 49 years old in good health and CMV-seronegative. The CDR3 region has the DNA TGTGCCAGCAGCTCTCACACCGGGGAGCTGTTTTTT. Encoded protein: CASSSHTGELFF. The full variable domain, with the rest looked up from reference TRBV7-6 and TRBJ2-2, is GAGVSQSPRYKVTKRGQDVALRCDPISGHVSLYWYRQALGQGPEFLTYFNYEAQQDKSGLPNDRFSAERPEGSISTLTIQRTEQRDSAMYRCASSSHTGELFFGEGSRLTVL.